A selection of T cell receptor beta chains follows, all from one sample in a study of cytomegalovirus exposure and HLA in healthy donors. The table came from immunoSEQ multiplex PCR; TCRdb's copy has only in-frame clones and leaves some out. Counted here are more than 85,000 clones, 70% to 80% occurring once; the ten biggest clones make up around 9.6%. Sample: PBMCs. The receptors originated from a male donor in good health and CMV-seropositive. CDR3s include the opening cysteine and the closing phenylalanine or tryptophan. Fields, in order: clone size, V gene, D gene, J gene, CDR3 protein, CDR3 DNA. A D gene is named only where the DNA matches it firmly. Size tells how often a clone was seen (once, few, many) or the class of an expanded clone, and some rows leave it out.

clone size: few
V gene: TRBV19
D gene: TRBD1
J gene: TRBJ2-1
CDR3 protein: CASSPDRGYNEQFF
CDR3 DNA: TGTGCCAGTAGTCCGGACAGGGGCTACAATGAGCAGTTCTTC

clone size: -
V gene: TRBV2
D gene: -
J gene: TRBJ2-7
CDR3 protein: CASSADYEQYF
CDR3 DNA: TGTGCCAGCAGTGCAGACTACGAGCAGTACTTC

clone size: -
V gene: TRBV7-2
D gene: TRBD1
J gene: TRBJ2-3
CDR3 protein: CASTLTGVGTDTQYF
CDR3 DNA: TGTGCCAGCACCTTAACAGGGGTGGGTACAGATACGCAGTATTTT

clone size: -
V gene: TRBV30
D gene: -
J gene: TRBJ2-7
CDR3 protein: CAYTTFYEQYF
CDR3 DNA: TGTGCCTACACGACTTTCTACGAGCAGTACTTC

clone size: -
V gene: TRBV18
D gene: -
J gene: TRBJ2-2
CDR3 protein: CASSPQILETGKTGELFF
CDR3 DNA: TGTGCCAGCTCACCACAGATTCTCGAAACAGGGAAAACCGGGGAGCTGTTTTTT

clone size: few
V gene: TRBV27
D gene: -
J gene: TRBJ2-1
CDR3 protein: CASSGGGDEQFF
CDR3 DNA: TGTGCCAGCAGTGGAGGAGGGGATGAGCAGTTCTTC

clone size: -
V gene: TRBV28
D gene: -
J gene: TRBJ2-1
CDR3 protein: CASSLPINEQFF
CDR3 DNA: TGTGCCAGCAGTTTACCCATCAATGAGCAGTTCTTC

clone size: -
V gene: TRBV18
D gene: -
J gene: TRBJ2-7
CDR3 protein: CASSVAATYEQYF
CDR3 DNA: TGTGCCAGCTCCGTAGCGGCAACCTACGAGCAGTACTTC

clone size: -
V gene: TRBV2
D gene: -
J gene: TRBJ1-4
CDR3 protein: CASKAGLVPNEKLFF
CDR3 DNA: TGTGCCAGCAAGGCAGGGTTAGTGCCTAATGAAAAACTGTTTTTT

clone size: -
V gene: TRBV2
D gene: -
J gene: TRBJ2-6
CDR3 protein: CASSRTPGANVLTF
CDR3 DNA: TGTGCCAGCAGTAGGACACCCGGGGCCAACGTCCTGACTTTC

clone size: -
V gene: TRBV5-1
D gene: TRBD1
J gene: TRBJ1-1
CDR3 protein: CASSLGTGTEAFF
CDR3 DNA: TGCGCCAGCAGCTTGGGGACAGGGACTGAAGCTTTCTTT

clone size: -
V gene: TRBV28
D gene: TRBD2
J gene: TRBJ2-7
CDR3 protein: CASKDTGTSGWYSYEQYF
CDR3 DNA: TGTGCCAGCAAAGATACCGGGACTAGCGGGTGGTACTCCTACGAGCAGTACTTC

clone size: -
V gene: TRBV6-6
D gene: TRBD1
J gene: TRBJ2-7
CDR3 protein: CASSSPGQGPYEQYF
CDR3 DNA: TGTGCCAGCAGCTCCCCGGGACAGGGGCCCTACGAGCAGTACTTC

clone size: -
V gene: TRBV7-9
D gene: TRBD1
J gene: TRBJ2-7
CDR3 protein: CASSLDTFYGTGSHEQYF
CDR3 DNA: TGTGCCAGCAGCTTAGATACTTTCTATGGGACAGGGTCCCACGAGCAGTACTTC

clone size: few
V gene: TRBV6-6
D gene: TRBD1
J gene: TRBJ1-5
CDR3 protein: CASSIPGQGYQPQHF
CDR3 DNA: TGTGCCAGCAGCATCCCGGGACAGGGTTATCAGCCCCAGCATTTT

clone size: once
V gene: TRBV27
D gene: -
J gene: TRBJ1-6
CDR3 protein: CASSFSWGQNSPLHF
CDR3 DNA: TGTGCCAGCAGTTTTTCTTGGGGACAAAATTCACCCCTCCACTTT

clone size: once
V gene: TRBV6-5
D gene: -
J gene: TRBJ2-7
CDR3 protein: CASSKEDGNYEQYF
CDR3 DNA: TGTGCCAGCAGTAAAGAAGACGGGAACTACGAGCAGTACTTC

clone size: -
V gene: TRBV28
D gene: TRBD2
J gene: TRBJ2-7
CDR3 protein: CASSSGTRDEQYF
CDR3 DNA: TGTGCCAGCAGTTCCGGGACTAGGGACGAGCAGTACTTC